This TCR beta chain was sequenced in a study of regulatory T cells in long-lasting Graves disease. Overall study: Over 5 years on antithyroid drugs plus positive TSH receptor antibodies marked Graves' disease as persistent.

CDR3-region Arm-PCR and iRepertoire HTBI primers produced the TCR beta libraries. Each CDR3 protein is one row after TCRdb ran MiXCR on the multiplex PCR reads. Of roughly 500,000 distinct CDR3 sequences listed, roughly 22% are singletons. The V gene's germline CDR1 is MNHEY and CDR2 SMNVEV (reference sequence). V was clipped by 0 bases and J by 3 bases, with 14 bases between them. The CDR3 length is 16 residues. About this clonotype itself: This may come from a read error, since a much larger clone is one base off.

Indicated time point: persistent/refractory GD, antithyroid drugs over 5 years with positive TRAb. Construction of the TCR library relied on RNA isolated from PBMCs. EDTA tubes were used for drawing 8.5 to 9.5 milliliters of peripheral blood. The receptor comes from a female donor with Graves disease. The chain is built from TRBV27 and TRBJ1-1; possible D gene TRBD1, 5 bases. Sequencing used peripheral blood mononuclear cells (PBMCs), obtained when the disease was refractory, from a patient treated with antithyroid drugs. CDR3: CASSLSGGGKDTEAFF. The CDR3 DNA reads TGTGCCAGCAGTTTATCGGGGGGTGGGAAGGACACTGAAGCTTTCTTT.